Listed below are T cell receptor beta chains from one sample, sequenced in a study of follicular helper T cells after annual influenza vaccination. Measured with immunoSEQ multiplex PCR; TCRdb has only the in-frame clones, and not every one. In the table there are about 12,000 clones, 60% to 80% of which are singletons. The sequenced sample was CXCR5+ CD38- circulating T follicular helper cells from blood, obtained on the day of influenza vaccination. The receptors originated from an adult who received the influenza vaccine. Each CDR3 is given with its conserved first and last residue. Fields, in order: CDR3 DNA, CDR3 protein, D gene, J gene, clone size, V gene, CDR3 length. The D gene is left open where the match is weak. A clone size is listed for some rows: how often the clone was seen (once, few, many), or a class if it is expanded.

TGTGCCAGCAGTCTCGGGACTAGCGGGTCCCAGACCCAGTACTTC | CASSLGTSGSQTQYF | TRBD2 | TRBJ2-5 | . | TRBV6-6 | 15
TGTGCCAGTAGGGGCCCAAGCACAGATACGCAGTATTTT | CASRGPSTDTQYF | . | TRBJ2-3 | few | TRBV6-5 | 13
TGTGCCAGTAGTATTCTCCGTGCAGATACGCAGTATTTT | CASSILRADTQYF | . | TRBJ2-3 | . | TRBV19 | 13
TGTGCCAGCAGCCCCGGACCCCTCTATGGCTACACCTTC | CASSPGPLYGYTF | . | TRBJ1-2 | . | TRBV7-8 | 13
TGTGCCAGCTCAAACCCTCCCGGGGCTAATCAGCCCCAGCATTTT | CASSNPPGANQPQHF | . | TRBJ1-5 | . | TRBV18 | 15
TGCGCCAGCAGCCACGGGACATTAGCTGAAGCTTTCTTT | CASSHGTLAEAFF | . | TRBJ1-1 | . | TRBV5-1 | 13
TGTGCCAGCTCACCAGGGACAGGGCTGGCAGATACGCAGTATTTT | CASSPGTGLADTQYF | TRBD1 | TRBJ2-3 | . | TRBV18 | 15
TGTGCCAGCAGCAAGACAGGGCAGGGGGGTTACGAGCAGTACTTC | CASSKTGQGGYEQYF | . | TRBJ2-7 | few | TRBV5-5 | 15
TGTGCCATCAGAAGTAATAGCGGCGATTTCGGGGAGCAGTACTTC | CAIRSNSGDFGEQYF | . | TRBJ2-7 | . | TRBV10-3 | 15
TGTGCCAGCACCCCCAGGGGTCAGCTTTCACCCCTCCACTTT | CASTPRGQLSPLHF | . | TRBJ1-6 | . | TRBV5-5 | 14
TGTGCCAGCAGCCGGGGGCGACAGGGTTCCTACGAGCAGTACTTC | CASSRGRQGSYEQYF | TRBD1 | TRBJ2-7 | . | TRBV14 | 15